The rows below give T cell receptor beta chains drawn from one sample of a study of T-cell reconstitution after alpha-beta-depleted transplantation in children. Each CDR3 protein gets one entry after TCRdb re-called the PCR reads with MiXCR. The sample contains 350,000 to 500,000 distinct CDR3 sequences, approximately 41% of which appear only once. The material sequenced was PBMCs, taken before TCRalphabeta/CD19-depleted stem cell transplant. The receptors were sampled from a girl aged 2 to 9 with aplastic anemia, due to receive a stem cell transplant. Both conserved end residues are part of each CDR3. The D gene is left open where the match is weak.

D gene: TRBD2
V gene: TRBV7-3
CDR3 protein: CASSSSGGRRDTQYF

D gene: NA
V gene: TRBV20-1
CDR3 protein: CSARHSGANVLTF

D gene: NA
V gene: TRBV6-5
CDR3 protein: CASIDSKGIQYF

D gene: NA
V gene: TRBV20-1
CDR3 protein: CSARGARERSGNTIYF

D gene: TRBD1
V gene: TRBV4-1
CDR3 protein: CASSPGQGADDTQYF

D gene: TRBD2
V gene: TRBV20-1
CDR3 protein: CSARDYRGGTQYF

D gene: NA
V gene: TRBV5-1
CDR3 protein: CASKWHSGEAFF

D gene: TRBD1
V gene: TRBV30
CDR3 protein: CAWSVRGSKNIQYF

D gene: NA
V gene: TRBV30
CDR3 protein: CAWSVGGSSYEQYF

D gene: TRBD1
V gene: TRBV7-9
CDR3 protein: CASSLGKNRGGYTF

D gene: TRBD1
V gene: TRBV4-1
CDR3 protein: CASSHGQGAGETQYF

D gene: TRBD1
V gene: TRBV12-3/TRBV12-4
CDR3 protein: CASSFVPGQGGGTEAFF

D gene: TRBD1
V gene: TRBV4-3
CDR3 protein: CASSQEFRTGVNQPQHF

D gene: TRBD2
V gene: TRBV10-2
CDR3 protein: CASSRGTSGIRQRFF

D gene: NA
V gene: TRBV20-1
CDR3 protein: CSARVSGVGQFF

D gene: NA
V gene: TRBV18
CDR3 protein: CASSPSLNTEAFF

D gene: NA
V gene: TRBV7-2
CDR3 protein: CASSLATPVIYGYTF

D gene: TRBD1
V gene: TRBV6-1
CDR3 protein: CASILTGGQETQYF

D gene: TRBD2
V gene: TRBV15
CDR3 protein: CATSRGLAGAETQYF

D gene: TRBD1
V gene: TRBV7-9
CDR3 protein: CASSPRTGPSTDTQYF

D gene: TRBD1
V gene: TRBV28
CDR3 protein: CASSSNRGAYNEQFF

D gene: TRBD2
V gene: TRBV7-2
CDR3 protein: CASSFIMVRGVDEQYF

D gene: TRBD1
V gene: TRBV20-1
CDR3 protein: CSARPTGVFHGYTF

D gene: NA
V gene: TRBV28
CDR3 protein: CASSLSGRGGSYEQYF

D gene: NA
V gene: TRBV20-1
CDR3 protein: CSASYRTNTDTQYF

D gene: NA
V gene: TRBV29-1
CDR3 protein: CSTLRLGNEQFF

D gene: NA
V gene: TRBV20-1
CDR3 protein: CSWGRALGNEQFF

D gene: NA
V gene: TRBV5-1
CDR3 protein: CASSLKGQLEGTQYF

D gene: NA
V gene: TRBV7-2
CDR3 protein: CASSGQGRANEKLFF